Here is one TCR beta chain with its context. The CDR3 totals 16 residues. The V segment lost 3 bases and the J segment 3 bases; nucleotides outside the gene matches: 9. Per germline, CDR1 LNHDA and CDR2 SQIVND (reference sequence). Clones were sequenced by immunoSEQ multiplex PCR, and TCRdb holds only the in-frame ones, with some missing. Found here are 84,000 or so clones, 75% to 90% of them singletons; the top ten hold around 13%. These data are taken from a study of blood T cell repertoires in COVID-19. Study overall: The United States, Italy and Spain were the sources of the acute and convalescent COVID-19 samples.

This rearrangement joins TRBV19 to TRBJ2-3, with 7 bases matching TRBD1. The specimen was peripheral blood. This clonotype was obtained from a woman aged 40 to 55 with active or convalescent COVID-19. The CDR3 reads CASSMGQLGSTDTQYF. DNA for the CDR3: TGTGCCAGTAGTATGGGACAGTTGGGTTCAACAGATACGCAGTATTTT.